The 16 T cell receptor beta chains listed next were all sequenced from one sample in a study of lymphopenia after photon versus proton radiotherapy. Here immunoSEQ multiplex PCR was the method, and the copy in TCRdb shows in-frame clones only, minus some. Of 68,000 or so clones in the sample, around 90% were seen once. Sequenced material: peripheral blood, taken from a patient treated with photon-based radiotherapy. The receptors were gathered from a woman aged 70-85 years with pancreatic cancer.

The V gene is TRBV28, the J gene TRBJ1-4; D unresolved. This CDR3 is built from 13 residues. The ends were cut back, 1 base at V and 4 bases at J, with 4 bases in the middle. CDR1 MDHEN and CDR2 SYDVKM come from the germline V gene. CDR3 nucleotides: TGTGCCAGCAGTTTATCCCATAATGAAAAACTGTTTTTT. It codes for CASSLSHNEKLFF. Supplemented by reference TRBV28 and TRBJ1-4, the full variable domain reads DVKVTQSSRYLVKRTGEKVFLECVQDMDHENMFWYRQDPGLGLRLIYFSYDVKMKEKGDIPEGYSVSREKKERFSLILESASTNQTSMYLCASSLSHNEKLFFGSGTQLSVL.

The genes are TRBV29-1 and TRBJ2-3, with TRBD2 matching 14 bases. This CDR3 region has 16 residues. Germline lookup yields CDR1 SQVTM and CDR2 ANQGSEA. Trimming took 7 bases from V and 6 from J; bases not matched to a gene: 12. The CDR3 is CSEKGGLAGVADTQYF. In nucleotides, the CDR3 is TGCAGCGAAAAAGGGGGACTAGCGGGAGTGGCGGATACGCAGTATTTT.

V usage is TRBV6-5 and J usage is TRBJ2-7, with 12 bases identical to TRBD2. The CDR3 sequence is 14 residues long. CDR1 and CDR2 (germline): MNHEY, SVGAGI. V was clipped by 7 bases and J by 3 bases; unmatched bases: 4. The CDR3: CASTRLAGVYEQYF. The CDR3 nucleotides read TGTGCCAGCACGCGACTAGCGGGAGTCTACGAGCAGTACTTC.

The gene calls are TRBV7-8 and TRBJ2-5; 9 bases are a match to TRBD2. This CDR3 comprises 17 residues. CDR1 and CDR2 from the germline V gene are SGHVS and FQNEAQ. J was trimmed by 4 bases and V by 5 bases; bases with no gene match: 14. The CDR3 loop is CASSRRLAEGIGETQYF. The CDR3 coding sequence is TGTGCCAGCAGCAGGAGACTAGCGGAGGGAATTGGAGAGACCCAGTACTTC.

CDR3 sequence reads: CSVAAGVSYEQYF. In DNA, the CDR3 is TGCAGCGTTGCCGCAGGGGTATCCTACGAGCAGTACTTC. V and J are TRBV29-1 and TRBJ2-5; TRBD1 might be the D (6 bases). The J call may be incorrect, as the DNA end agrees better with TRBJ2-7. CDR1 and CDR2 (germline): SQVTM, ANQGSEA. CDR3 length: 13 residues.

The V and J genes are TRBV19 and TRBJ1-5; D is unresolved. V was trimmed by 7 bases and J by 3 bases, leaving 10 bases between them. The CDR3 covers 13 residues. Germline-derived CDR1 and CDR2 are LNHDA and SQIVND (reference sequence). Written as DNA, the CDR3 is TGTGCCAGTACCTCCTTTGCCAATCAGCCCCAGCATTTT. Translated: CASTSFANQPQHF.

This chain joins TRBV25-1 and TRBJ1-4; D is ambiguous. The CDR3 totals 14 residues. Germline CDR1 is MGHDK and CDR2 is SYGVNS. Trimming took off 3 bases at V and 5 bases at J, with 10 bases between the two ends. The CDR3 sequence: CASSDGGRNEKLFF. The CDR3 DNA reads TGTGCCAGCAGTGACGGCGGGAGAAATGAAAAACTGTTTTTT.

The chain uses TRBV6-5 and TRBJ1-4; D perhaps matches TRBD1 (5 bases). The CDR3 has 13 amino acids. CDR1 and CDR2 (germline): MNHEY, SVGAGI. V gave up 4 bases and J gave up 8 bases, with 11 bases separating them. CDR3 in amino acids: CASSWGYGEKLFF. In DNA, the CDR3 is TGTGCCAGCAGTTGGGGCTACGGAGAAAAACTGTTTTTT.

This clone was detected a few times. This chain joins TRBV27 and TRBJ2-1; 13 nucleotides agree with TRBD2. The V gene end was trimmed by 4 bases and the J gene end by 6 bases; junction bases not matched to a gene: 12. Germline V gene lookup returns CDR1 MNHEY and CDR2 SMNVEV (reference sequence). This CDR3 has 18 residues. The CDR3 is CASSSTSGRALDFNEQFF. Here the CDR3 DNA reads TGTGCCAGCAGTTCAACTAGCGGGAGGGCCCTCGACTTCAATGAGCAGTTCTTC.

The chain recombines TRBV6-5 with TRBJ2-7; TRBD2 aligns across 7 bases. Germline V gives CDR1 MNHEY, CDR2 SVGAGI. The CDR3 covers 16 residues. Unmatched junction bases numbered 11, after V lost 2 bases and J lost 4 bases. In nucleotides, the CDR3 is TGTGCCAGCAGTTACAATCCATCCCCGGGGGGTTACGAGCAGTACTTC. Its translation: CASSYNPSPGGYEQYF.

The chain recombines TRBV2 with TRBJ1-4; D may be TRBD1 (5 bases). V gave up 7 bases and J gave up 6 bases, with 15 bases separating them. Per the germline V gene, CDR1 is SNHLY and CDR2 is FYNNEI. The CDR3 is made up of 14 amino acids. This chain's CDR3 is CASIWGTGDEKLFF. The CDR3 nucleotides read TGTGCCAGCATTTGGGGGACCGGGGATGAAAAACTGTTTTTT.

The chain carries TRBV7-8 and TRBJ2-5; 10 nucleotides match TRBD2. The germline V gene encodes CDR1 SGHVS and CDR2 FQNEAQ. Trimming took 1 base from V and 2 from J; bases not matched to a gene: 10. The CDR3 consists of 18 residues. The chain's CDR3 is CASSLGPSGSSGQETQYF. CDR3 coding DNA: TGTGCCAGCAGCTTAGGCCCTAGCGGGAGCTCCGGGCAAGAGACCCAGTACTTC.

This clone was picked up a small number of times. The J gene is TRBJ2-7, the V gene TRBV9; 11 bases match TRBD2. The V and J ends lost 4 bases and 8 bases, in that order; junction bases with no gene match: 17. Germline CDR1 reads SGDLS; CDR2 reads YYNGEE. The CDR3 has 17 amino acids. The DNA of the CDR3 is TGTGCCAGCAGCCCCGCGTCTCCTATAGCGGGAGGGGGAAAGCAGTACTTC. It translates to CASSPASPIAGGGKQYF.

The V and J genes are TRBV7-9 and TRBJ2-7, with 11 positions matching TRBD1. The germline gives CDR1 SEHNR, CDR2 FQNEAQ (reference sequence). The junction had 7 bases not matched to a gene; V was cut back by 5 bases and J by 1 base. The CDR3 is 16 amino acids. The CDR3 region has the DNA TGTGCCAGCAGCACAGGGGGACAGGGGGGTTCCTACGAGCAGTACTTC. Its translation: CASSTGGQGGSYEQYF.

The chain has TRBV30 and TRBJ2-7; D is possibly TRBD2 (6 bases). Germline CDR1 reads GTSNPN; CDR2 reads SVGIG (reference sequence). The V end was cut by 1 base, the J end by 2 bases, with 9 bases between. The CDR3 has 13 amino acids. The CDR3 loop reads CAWSAGETYEQYF. The DNA of the CDR3 is TGTGCCTGGAGTGCGGGAGAGACCTACGAGCAGTACTTC.

This clone showed up just a few times. The rearrangement joins TRBV28 to TRBJ2-1; 8 nucleotides align to TRBD2. V trimming: 5 bases; J trimming: 6 bases; junction bases outside the gene matches: 15. Germline lookup yields CDR1 MDHEN and CDR2 SYDVKM. CDR3 length: 17 amino acids. The CDR3 DNA sequence: TGTGCCAGCAGTGTAACTAGCGGCCTAAACATAGCCAATGAGCAGTTCTTC. It translates to CASSVTSGLNIANEQFF. Using reference TRBV28 and TRBJ2-1 for the parts outside the CDR3, the full variable domain is DVKVTQSSRYLVKRTGEKVFLECVQDMDHENMFWYRQDPGLGLRLIYFSYDVKMKEKGDIPEGYSVSREKKERFSLILESASTNQTSMYLCASSVTSGLNIANEQFFGPGTRLTVL.